The sequence of this TCR beta chain was determined in a study of CD8 T cells in Susac syndrome. On the study more broadly: Active disease was present in six of the sequenced Susac syndrome patients, whereas roughly 8 of them were in remission.

The V end lost 4 bases, the J end lost 4 bases, and 4 bases lay between the germline ends. The length of the CDR3 is 11 residues. Whole-study findings and limits: The authors acknowledged that the study's TCR sequencing and HLA analysis involved relatively few individuals. Clonal expansion was not observed in the Susac syndrome CD4+ T cell repertoires.

With random hexamers, about 0.5 to 1 ug RNA was reverse transcribed. The CDR3 of TCR beta was amplified by immunoSEQ multiplex PCR across 54 Vbeta and 13 Jbeta. TCRdb passed the immunoSEQ multiplex PCR reads through MiXCR, listing each CDR3 protein once. The table lists about 240,000 distinct CDR3 sequences, almost 97% of them singletons. Comment on this clonotype: Its antigen is currently unknown.

The sequence derives from a human donor with Susac syndrome. Material: CD4+ T cells from PBMCs. This rearrangement joins TRBV12-3 or TRBV12-4 to TRBJ1-2; unclear D gene. The CDR3 sequence: CASSSSYGYTF. The CDR3 DNA sequence: TGTGCCAGCAGTTCTTCCTATGGCTACACCTTC.